These 32 T cell receptor gamma chains share one sample of origin, sequenced in a study of intestinal T cells in coeliac disease. Each case's genomic DNA was extracted from ten approximately 5.1-µm formalin-fixed paraffin-embedded scrolls. TRG repertoires were amplified with LymphoTrack primers from approximately 0.2 ug of biopsy DNA. TCRdb applied CATT to the multiplex PCR reads for clone calling. Of approximately 740 gamma-chain clones listed, roughly 40% are singletons. Sequenced sample: a duodenal biopsy. These receptor sequences come from a human donor with celiac disease.

The chain recombines TRGV2 with TRGJ1 or TRGJ2. CDR1 is EGSNGY and CDR2 is YDSYNSKV in the germline V gene. The CDR3 runs 14 residues. V shed 0 bases, J shed 7 bases, and the junction held 9 bases outside the gene matches. CDR3: CATWDGPILYKKLF. As DNA, the CDR3 is TGTGCCACCTGGGACGGGCCCATTTTATATAAGAAACTCTTT.

This clone has a handful of counts. The genes are TRGV4 and TRGJ1 or TRGJ2. The CDR3 has 12 residues. Germline CDR1 and CDR2: EGSTGY and YDSYTSSV. V lost 6 bases, J lost 9 bases, and 11 bases stayed unmatched. Here the CDR3 reads CATWIYGSKKLF. CDR3 nucleotides: TGTGCCACCTGGATTTATGGGTCTAAGAAACTCTTT.

Sample share makes this clone large. The gene calls are TRGV2 and TRGJP1. Germline lookup yields CDR1 EGSNGY and CDR2 YDSYNSKV. With 3 bases clipped from V and 5 bases from J, the junction kept 3 bases outside the gene matches. There are 13 residues in the CDR3. This CDR3 reads CATWDPTGWFKIF. CDR3 nucleotides: TGTGCCACCTGGGACCCAACTGGTTGGTTCAAGATATTT.

In this sample, this clone is large. The rearrangement joins TRGV3 to TRGJP2. CDR1 is VTNTFY, CDR2 YDVSTARD, per germline (reference sequence). Trimming cost V 9 bases and J 5 bases; bases outside gene matches: 6. CDR3 length: 12 residues. This CDR3 reads CATRRSDWIKTF. In DNA form, the CDR3 reads TGTGCCACCAGGAGAAGTGATTGGATCAAGACGTTT.

This clone qualifies as hyperexpanded. The chain employs TRGV5 and TRGJ1 or TRGJ2. Germline values: CDR1 VINAFY, CDR2 YDVSNSKD. Losses at the gene ends were 12 bases for V and 3 bases for J; bases not matched to a gene: 11. The CDR3 has 12 residues. CDR3 bases: TGTGCCGGACAAAGGGTTTATTATAAGAAACTCTTT. Protein sequence: CAGQRVYYKKLF.

This clone has a handful of counts. The CDR3 loop reads CATWDGPAYKKLF. The DNA for the CDR3 is TGTGCCACCTGGGACGGGCCTGCTTATAAGAAACTCTTT. This sequence joins TRGV2 and TRGJ1 or TRGJ2. Germline CDR1 EGSNGY, CDR2 YDSYNSKV. After removal of 0 bases from V and 6 bases from J, the junction contained 5 bases not matched to a gene. The CDR3 is made up of 13 amino acids.

Concerning this clone itself: A read error is likely here: a far larger clone is one base away. This same CDR3 is encoded by further DNA sequences in the sample. The chain uses TRGV10 and TRGJ1 or TRGJ2. TRGV10 is marked as an open reading frame, function uncertain. CDR3 length equals 16 residues. The trim removed 8 bases at V and 10 bases at J, leaving 24 bases unmatched. The CDR3 coding sequence is TGTGCTGCGTGGGATTATATAAGACGGGGAGGGTACAAGAAACTCTTT. This encodes CAAWDYIRRGGYKKLF.

This clone is large. The chain couples TRGV10 to TRGJ1 or TRGJ2. TRGV10 is an ORF; its function is uncertain. The CDR3 sequence is 13 residues long. V dropped 8 bases and J dropped 2; count of bases not matched to a gene: 7. The DNA for the CDR3 is TGTGCTGCGTGGGCCCCGTATTATTATAAGAAACTCTTT. This gives the protein CAAWAPYYYKKLF.

This chain links TRGV3 with TRGJ1 or TRGJ2. Trimming took 12 bases from V and 9 from J; bases not matched to a gene: 20. The CDR3 consists of 13 residues. CDR1 and CDR2 from the germline V gene are VTNTFY and YDVSTARD (reference sequence). The CDR3 DNA sequence: TGTGCCGACCTGGGACAGGCGACCCCTAAGAAACTCTTT. Protein product: CADLGQATPKKLF.

CDR3 in amino acids: CATWGWAYDKKLF. The CDR3 coding sequence is TGTGCCACCTGGGGATGGGCGTACGATAAGAAACTCTTT. This rearrangement joins TRGV4 to TRGJ1 or TRGJ2. CDR3 length equals 13 residues. Germline-derived CDR1 and CDR2 are EGSTGY and YDSYTSSV. Losses at the gene ends were 5 bases for V and 8 bases for J; bases not matched to a gene: 12.

This clone is large (0.1 to 1%). J is TRGJ1 or TRGJ2 and V is TRGV4. Germline CDR1 and CDR2: EGSTGY and YDSYTSSV. Losses at the gene ends were 0 bases for V and 3 bases for J; bases not matched to a gene: 2. This CDR3 contains 13 residues. The CDR3 sequence: CATWDGIYYKKLF. CDR3 bases: TGTGCCACCTGGGATGGGATTTATTATAAGAAACTCTTT.

Of note for this clone: TCRdb's protein, taken from a much larger clone, differs from this DNA's translation at residue 5, likely owing to a read error; the protein displayed comes from the DNA. The V and J genes are TRGV10 and TRGJ1 or TRGJ2. TRGV10 is an ORF for which the function is uncertain. The V segment lost 8 bases and the J segment 7 bases; nucleotides outside the gene matches: 21. The CDR3 runs to 16 residues. CDR3 residues: CAAWGYIRRGGYKKLF. In DNA, the CDR3 is TGTGCTGCGTGGGGTTATATAAGACGGGGAGGGTATAAGAAACTCTTT.

This clone is classed as large. V gene TRGV8 combines with J gene TRGJ1 or TRGJ2. CDR1 and CDR2 from the germline V gene are VENAVY and YDSYNSRV. After removal of 1 base from V and 12 bases from J, the junction contained 6 bases not matched to a gene. The CDR3 runs to 11 residues. As DNA, the CDR3 is TGTGCCACCTGGGATAGTAGGCGGAAACTCTTT. It specifies CATWDSRRKLF.

CDR3 sequence: CAAVGSPTRFQRSNYYKKLF. The CDR3 nucleotides read TGTGCTGCGGTGGGTAGCCCTACGCGTTTCCAGAGATCGAATTATTATAAGAAACTCTTT. The chain recombines TRGV10 with TRGJ1 or TRGJ2. TRGV10 is known as an ORF, though its function is uncertain. Germline trimming cut 11 bases from V and 0 bases from J; bases unmatched to any gene: 29. This CDR3 has 20 residues.

Points on this clone: TCRdb pairs this DNA with a much larger clone's protein that differs at residue 6, likely a read error; the protein shown was translated from the DNA. The chain employs TRGV3 and TRGJP2. Germline V CDR1 and CDR2: VTNTFY, YDVSTARD (reference sequence). This CDR3 has 16 residues. The CDR3 DNA is TGTGCCACCTGGGACGGGCGGGTTTTTAGTGATTGGATTAAGACGTTT. This gives the protein CATWDGRVFSDWIKTF.

The genes are TRGV10 and TRGJ1 or TRGJ2. TRGV10 is recorded as an ORF, its role being uncertain. This CDR3 has 14 residues. The V gene end was trimmed by 8 bases and the J gene end by 7 bases; junction bases not matched to a gene: 15. In DNA form, the CDR3 reads TGTGCTGCGTGGGATTGGTGGAGGAGATATAAGAAACTCTTT. Translating it yields CAAWDWWRRYKKLF.

Comments on this clone: A read error is possible here, since a much larger clone lies one base away. The V and J genes are TRGV9 and TRGJ1 or TRGJ2. Germline values: CDR1 GITISATS, CDR2 ISYDGTV (reference sequence). The length of the CDR3 is 9 residues. The CDR3 DNA reads as TGTGCCTTGTGCTATAAGAAACTCTTC. Protein product: CALCYKKLF.

Relative to its sample, this clone is large. This sequence joins TRGV8 and TRGJ1 or TRGJ2. V lost 5 bases and J lost 2; bases outside the gene matches: 3. Germline CDR1 and CDR2: VENAVY and YDSYNSRV. This CDR3 contains 12 residues. The CDR3 sequence is CATWAHYYKKLF. The CDR3 nucleotides are TGTGCCACCTGGGCTCATTATTATAAGAAACTCTTT.

By sample fraction, this clone is large (0.1 to 1%). This chain joins TRGV10 and TRGJP1. TRGV10 is designated an ORF whose function remains uncertain. The CDR3 contains 13 residues. Trimming removed 8 bases from V and 4 bases from J; junction bases left unmatched: 5. The CDR3 DNA reads as TGTGCTGCGTGGGCCCACACTGGTTGGTTCAAGATATTT. Its protein product is CAAWAHTGWFKIF.

By frequency in the sample, this clone is large. Other DNA sequences in this specimen translate into the identical CDR3. The chain combines TRGV3 with TRGJ1 or TRGJ2. The V segment lost 0 bases and the J segment 11 bases; nucleotides outside the gene matches: 4. The CDR3 runs to 11 residues. Germline V gene lookup returns CDR1 VTNTFY and CDR2 YDVSTARD (reference sequence). The CDR3, as DNA: TGTGCCACCTGGGACAGGCCGGAGAAACTCTTT. Protein product: CATWDRPEKLF.

As for this clone: Because the CDR3's place on the DNA is in doubt, the DNA is left out and the CDR3 is given as listed by TCRdb. J is TRGJ1 or TRGJ2 and V is TRGV11. TRGV11 is an ORF, with its function uncertain. The CDR3 has 14 residues if both end residues are counted. The CDR3 loop is CTTVPAQVWHKKLF.

The chain couples TRGV10 to TRGJ1 or TRGJ2. TRGV10 has ORF status, its function being uncertain. V gave up 9 bases and J gave up 9 bases; unmatched junction bases: 9. The CDR3 is 11 amino acids. The CDR3 loop is CAACLPRKKLF. Written as DNA, the CDR3 is TGTGCTGCGTGCCTGCCCCGTAAGAAACTCTTT.

This rearrangement joins TRGV9 to TRGJ1 or TRGJ2. Germline CDR1 GITISATS, CDR2 ISYDGTV (reference sequence). V shed 11 bases and J 3 bases; nucleotides not matched to a gene: 7. The CDR3 runs 11 residues. CDR3 nucleotides: TGTGCCTCGTCCCCTTATTATAAGAAACTCTTT. It specifies CASSPYYKKLF.

The chain couples TRGV10 to TRGJ1 or TRGJ2. TRGV10 is marked as an open reading frame, function uncertain. With 8 bases clipped from V and 7 bases from J, the junction kept 15 bases outside the gene matches. The CDR3 has 14 amino acids. The CDR3 DNA follows: TGTGCTGCGTGGGATTTTTGGGGGCGGTATAAGAAACTCTTT. This codes for CAAWDFWGRYKKLF.

CDR3 sequence reads: CATWDPPLVTKLF. The DNA for the CDR3 is TGTGCCACCTGGGACCCCCCCTTAGTGACGAAACTCTTT. This rearrangement joins TRGV8 to TRGJ1 or TRGJ2. Looked up from germline, CDR1 is VENAVY and CDR2 is YDSYNSRV. With 4 bases clipped from V and 12 bases from J, the junction kept 15 bases outside the gene matches. The CDR3 is 13 amino acids.

This clone is deemed large. This chain uses TRGV10 with TRGJP1. TRGV10 is reported as an ORF; its role is uncertain. Unmatched junction bases numbered 9, after V lost 8 bases and J lost 5 bases. The CDR3 length is 14 residues. CDR3: CAAWDQPTGWFKIF. DNA of the CDR3: TGTGCTGCGTGGGATCAACCTACTGGTTGGTTCAAGATATTT.

The chain links TRGV3 to TRGJ1 or TRGJ2. CDR1 is VTNTFY, CDR2 YDVSTARD, per germline (reference sequence). The CDR3 contains 13 residues. The ends lost 3 bases at V and 3 bases at J; junction bases unmatched: 5. CDR3 sequence: CATWDRFYYKKLF. The CDR3 DNA reads TGTGCCACCTGGGACCGTTTTTATTATAAGAAACTCTTT.

This clone is large. The rearrangement joins TRGV2 to TRGJ1 or TRGJ2. Germline CDR1 EGSNGY, CDR2 YDSYNSKV. This CDR3 has 13 amino acids. After removal of 1 base from V and 1 base from J, the junction contained 1 base not matched to a gene. CDR3 protein: CATWDGNYYKKLF. The CDR3, as DNA: TGTGCCACCTGGGACGGTAATTATTATAAGAAACTCTTT.

With respect to this clone: The junction shows a germline mismatch at one end, possibly a read error. The chain employs TRGV3 and TRGJ1 or TRGJ2. CDR1 is VTNTFY and CDR2 is YDVSTARD in the germline V gene (reference sequence). The CDR3 has 11 residues. The CDR3 region is CAPGTGFKAFF. CDR3 DNA: TGTGCACCTGGGACAGGCTTTAAAGCCTTTTTT.

This clone has just one count. The V and J genes are TRGV2 and TRGJP2. Losses at the gene ends were 6 bases for V and 6 bases for J; bases not matched to a gene: 10. Germline V gives CDR1 EGSNGY, CDR2 YDSYNSKV. This CDR3 contains 14 residues. The CDR3: CATWTYLGDWIKTF. CDR3 DNA: TGTGCCACCTGGACGTACCTCGGTGATTGGATCAAGACGTTT.

Points on this clone: A junction end diverges from the germline sequence, so it may reflect a read error. This chain connects TRGV11 to TRGJ1 or TRGJ2. TRGV11 is marked as an open reading frame, function uncertain. The CDR3 totals 14 residues. Written as DNA, the CDR3 is TGTGCCCGCTGGATTAGGCGGAATTATTATAAGAAACTCTTT. It translates to CARWIRRNYYKKLF.

Details on this clone: A far bigger clonotype differs at one base, so this is likely a read error. Within the sample, other DNA sequences also encode this same CDR3. The chain combines TRGV10 with TRGJ1 or TRGJ2. TRGV10 is known as an ORF, though its function is uncertain. The CDR3 extends over 16 amino acids. The CDR3 here is CAAWDYIRRGGYKKLF. CDR3 coding DNA: TGTGCTGCGTGGGATTATATAAGACGGGGAGGGTATAAGAAGCTCTTT.